The following is a T cell receptor (beta chain) sequence with its context. The CDR3 consists of 14 residues. Germline V gene sequence: CDR1 SEHNR, CDR2 FQNEAQ (reference sequence). The V end was cut by 5 bases, the J end by 4 bases, with 14 bases between. The table came from immunoSEQ multiplex PCR; TCRdb's copy has only in-frame clones and leaves some out. The sample lists 45,000 or so clones; 70% to 90% were seen once. The sample comes from a study of T cell changes during pregnancy in multiple sclerosis. This sample comprised CD4+ T cells from peripheral blood mononuclear cells, obtained after pregnancy. The V call is TRBV7-9, the J call TRBJ1-2; D remains unclear. The TCR comes from a female donor with multiple sclerosis, enrolled in a pregnancy study. DNA for the CDR3: TGTGCCAGCAGCATCGCGTCCCAATTCTATGGCTACACCTTC. Translating it yields CASSIASQFYGYTF. The variable domain in full, completed from reference TRBV7-9 and TRBJ1-2, reads DTGVSQNPRHKITKRGQNVTFRCDPISEHNRLYWYRQTLGQGPEFLTYFQNEAQLEKSRLLSDRFSAERPKGSFSTLEIQRTEQGDSAMYLCASSIASQFYGYTFGSGTRLTVV.